This passage covers 4 T cell receptor beta chains from one sample sequenced in a study of blood T cell repertoires in COVID-19. Clones were read by immunoSEQ multiplex PCR, and TCRdb kept only the in-frame ones, dropping some. Of approximately 330,000 clones listed, around 90% are singletons. What was sequenced was peripheral blood. The receptors stem from a man in his thirties or forties with COVID-19, enrolled during active disease.

This chain joins TRBV6-5 and TRBJ2-1; D is perhaps TRBD2 (7 bases). The CDR3 totals 14 residues. Germline CDR1 MNHEY, CDR2 SVGAGI. V was shortened by 4 bases and J by 9 bases, with 16 bases between the two germline ends. Here the CDR3 DNA reads TGTGCCAGCAGTTTTGTCGGGGGGCAGGCTGAGCAGTTCTTC. It is translated as CASSFVGGQAEQFF.

This clone was seen just once. The chain uses TRBV6-2 or TRBV6-3 and TRBJ2-7; no definite D call. Per the germline V gene, CDR1 is MNHEY and CDR2 is SVGEGT. V lost 1 base to trimming and J lost 5 bases, with 12 bases between them. The CDR3 consists of 14 residues. This chain's CDR3 is CASSYFPVSDEQYF. The CDR3 nucleotides read TGTGCCAGCAGTTACTTCCCCGTCTCTGACGAGCAGTACTTC.

This chain links TRBV6-5 with TRBJ2-7; the match to TRBD2 covers 10 bases. The CDR3 runs to 15 residues. Germline CDR1 reads MNHEY; CDR2 reads SVGAGI. V lost 0 bases to trimming and J lost 2 bases; unmatched junction nucleotides: 1. CDR3 residues: CASSYSSGRTYEQYF. CDR3 in DNA: TGTGCCAGCAGTTACTCTAGCGGGAGGACCTACGAGCAGTACTTC.

V and J are TRBV12-3 or TRBV12-4 and TRBJ2-1; possibly TRBD2 for D (5 bases). The V and J ends lost 8 bases and 4 bases respectively, with 12 bases between them. This CDR3 comprises 13 residues. CDR3 sequence reads: CASSRDGYNEQFF. CDR3 sequence (DNA): TGTGCCAGCTCCCGGGATGGTTACAATGAGCAGTTCTTC.